The 10 T cell receptor beta chains given below trace back to one sample, sequenced in a study of CXCR3-negative and CXCR3-positive naive CD8 T cells. General observations from the study: Naive cells positive for CXCR3 carried more hydrophobic TRB CDR3s than CXCR3-negative ones.

TRB cDNA libraries were made by UMI-labeled 5' RACE. TCRdb re-called the 5' RACE reads; every CDR3 protein appears as one record, without DNA. This listing includes about 57,000 distinct CDR3 sequences. Which antigens these TCRs recognize remains unknown. The sample taken for sequencing was naive CXCR3+ CD8+ T cells from blood. Subset defined: CD45RO-CCR7+CD27+CD95- naive CD8+ T cells expressing CXCR3 (TNR3+). The receptors stem from a human donor in good health. Some clones in this sample may be carry-over from other donors' samples.

The rearrangement links TRBV20-1 to TRBJ1-1; no DNA is available, so the TRBD1 call from TCRdb remains unchecked. The CDR3 has 11 amino acids. Looked up from germline, CDR1 is DFQATT and CDR2 is SNEGSKA (reference sequence). This chain's CDR3 is CSAPRGGEAFF.

V is TRBV12-3 or TRBV12-4 and J is TRBJ2-3; TCRdb selects TRBD1, and the lack of DNA leaves this call unchecked. The CDR3 is made up of 20 amino acids. CDR3 protein: CASSQQRDRVPGGVTDTQYF.

The chain links TRBV28 to TRBJ1-4. From germline, CDR1 is MDHEN and CDR2 SYDVKM. CDR3 size: 15 residues. CDR3: CASSSPIGQNEKLFF.

The chain is built from TRBV29-1 and TRBJ2-7; TCRdb selects TRBD1, and the lack of DNA leaves this call unchecked. The CDR3 length is 15 residues. The germline gives CDR1 SQVTM, CDR2 ANQGSEA. The chain's CDR3 is CSVEDRTGGTYEQYF.

The V and J genes are TRBV5-1 and TRBJ2-1; as DNA is missing, the TRBD1 call by TCRdb cannot be tested. This CDR3 region has 15 residues. Germline CDR1 and CDR2: SGHRS and YFSETQ. This CDR3 reads CASRPAMGGWNEQFF.

This chain connects TRBV6-6 to TRBJ2-1; TCRdb proposes TRBD2, but this gene call is untestable without DNA. This CDR3 has 18 residues. Germline lookup yields CDR1 MNHNY and CDR2 SVGAGI (reference sequence). CDR3: CASSYSASGENHYNEQFF.

V is TRBV4-2 and J is TRBJ2-1. Germline CDR1 reads LGHNA; CDR2 reads YNFKEQ. CDR3 length equals 15 residues. The CDR3 loop is CASSQDYLLYNEQFF.

V is TRBV19 and J is TRBJ2-3; TCRdb's D call, TRBD1, is unchecked because there is no DNA. Germline V gives CDR1 LNHDA, CDR2 SQIVND (reference sequence). The CDR3 has 17 residues. This chain's CDR3 is CASRPTRGASQVDTQYF.

This chain links TRBV4-3 with TRBJ1-1. Germline V gene sequence: CDR1 LGHNA, CDR2 YSLEER. This CDR3 contains 13 residues. CDR3 region: CASSQDLNQEAFF.

V gene TRBV25-1 combines with J gene TRBJ2-2. There are 14 residues in the CDR3. Germline values: CDR1 MGHDK, CDR2 SYGVNS. CDR3 protein: CASSESSDTGELFF.